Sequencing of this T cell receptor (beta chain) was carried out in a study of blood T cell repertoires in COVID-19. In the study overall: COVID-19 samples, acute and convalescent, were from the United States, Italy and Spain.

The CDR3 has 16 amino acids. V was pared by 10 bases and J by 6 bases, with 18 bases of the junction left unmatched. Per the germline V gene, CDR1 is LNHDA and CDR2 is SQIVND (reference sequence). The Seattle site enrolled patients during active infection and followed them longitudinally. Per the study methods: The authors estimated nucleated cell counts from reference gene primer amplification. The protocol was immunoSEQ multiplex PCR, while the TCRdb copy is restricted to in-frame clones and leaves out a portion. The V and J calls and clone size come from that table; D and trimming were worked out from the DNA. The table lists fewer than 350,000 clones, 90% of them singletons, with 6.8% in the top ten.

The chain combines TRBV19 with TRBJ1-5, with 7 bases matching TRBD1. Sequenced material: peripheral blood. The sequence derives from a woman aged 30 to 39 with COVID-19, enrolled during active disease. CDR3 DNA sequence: TGTGCCACTAACGAGTTAATCAGGGGGATAGGTCAGCCCCAGCATTTT. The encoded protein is CATNELIRGIGQPQHF. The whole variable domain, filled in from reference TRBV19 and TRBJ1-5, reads DGGITQSPKYLFRKEGQNVTLSCEQNLNHDAMYWYRQDPGQGLRLIYYSQIVNDFQKGDIAEGYSVSREKKESFPLTVTSAQKNPTAFYLCATNELIRGIGQPQHFGDGTRLSIL.